A selection of T cell receptor beta chains follows, all from one sample in a study of blood T cells in healthy people across ages. TCRdb analysed the 5' RACE reads with MiXCR anew, one entry per CDR3 protein. The data hold over a million distinct CDR3 sequences, with 35% to 45% observed a single time. The specimen sequenced was blood. The receptors stem from a woman between 18 and 30 years old in good health. Each CDR3 is given with its conserved first and last residue. A D gene is named only where the DNA matches it firmly. Size values are once, few and many counts, or a class for expanded clones, and some rows have none.

D gene,V gene,clone size,J gene,CDR3 protein,CDR3 DNA
-,TRBV12-3/TRBV12-4,-,TRBJ1-5,CASSFSYRDSNQPQHF,TGTGCCAGCAGTTTCTCGTATCGGGACAGCAATCAGCCCCAGCATTTT
-,TRBV7-9,-,TRBJ2-1,CASSLGGSYNKQFF,TGTGCCAGCAGCTTAGGGGGATCCTACAATAAGCAGTTCTTC
TRBD2,TRBV5-1,-,TRBJ2-3,CASSRDDGLAGRVRYF,TGCGCCAGCAGCCGAGATGACGGACTAGCGGGGAGGGTAAGGTATTTT
-,TRBV11-2,-,TRBJ2-7,CASSLDTPRYEQYF,TGTGCCAGCAGCTTAGACACTCCCCGCTACGAGCAGTACTTC
-,TRBV7-2,-,TRBJ2-3,CASSPSRRKGTDTQYF,TGTGCCAGCAGCCCGAGCCGTCGCAAAGGCACAGATACGCAGTATTTT
TRBD2,TRBV20-1,few,TRBJ2-3,CSARPWTSGSTDTQYF,TGCAGTGCTAGACCCTGGACTAGCGGGAGCACAGATACGCAGTATTTT
-,TRBV20-1,-,TRBJ2-5,CSAGRESTDEQYF,TGCAGTGCTGGAAGGGAGTCCACGGATGAGCAGTACTTC
-,TRBV15,-,TRBJ2-3,CATKYQGFSTDTQYF,TGTGCCACCAAGTACCAGGGATTTAGTACAGATACGCAGTATTTT
TRBD2,TRBV20-1,-,TRBJ2-7,CSASIPSGLNEQYF,TGCAGTGCTAGTATACCTAGCGGGTTAAATGAGCAGTACTTC
-,TRBV20-1,-,TRBJ1-5,CSARDGGPGQPQHF,TGCAGTGCTAGAGATGGGGGGCCCGGCCAGCCCCAGCATTTT
TRBD2,TRBV2,-,TRBJ2-3,CASNPLAGGPTDTQYF,TGTGCCAGCAATCCACTAGCGGGAGGGCCCACAGATACGCAGTATTTT
TRBD1,TRBV2,-,TRBJ1-1,CASSDWTGVNTEAFF,TGTGCCAGCAGCGATTGGACAGGGGTGAACACTGAAGCTTTCTTT
-,TRBV12-3/TRBV12-4,once,TRBJ2-4,CASSYRGSIAKNIQYF,TGTGCCAGCAGCTATCGGGGTTCCATTGCCAAAAACATTCAGTACTTC
-,TRBV20-1,-,TRBJ2-7,CSASERDFYMGEQYF,TGCAGTGCTAGCGAAAGGGACTTCTACATGGGGGAGCAGTACTTC
TRBD1,TRBV18,-,TRBJ2-3,CASSTGTGDIDTQYF,TGTGCCAGTAGCACCGGGACAGGGGATATAGATACGCAGTATTTT
TRBD1,TRBV20-1,-,TRBJ1-5,CSAYDRANSNQPQHF,TGCAGTGCTTACGACAGGGCAAATAGCAATCAGCCCCAGCATTTT
-,TRBV28,-,TRBJ2-3,CASSLGGLPQYF,TGTGCCAGCAGTTTGGGAGGTCTGCCGCAGTATTTT
-,TRBV27,-,TRBJ2-1,CASSFRQDNEQFF,TGTGCCAGCAGTTTCCGACAGGACAATGAGCAGTTCTTC
TRBD2,TRBV11-2,few,TRBJ2-1,CASTPRKLAGSSYNEQFF,TGTGCCAGCACCCCTCGAAAGCTAGCGGGGAGCTCCTACAATGAGCAGTTCTTC
TRBD2,TRBV11-3,-,TRBJ2-7,CASSLDHAGGTYEQYF,TGTGCCAGCAGCTTAGATCATGCGGGGGGGACCTACGAGCAGTACTTC
-,TRBV20-1,-,TRBJ1-1,CSARSQESNTEAFF,TGCAGTGCTAGGAGCCAGGAGTCTAACACTGAAGCTTTCTTT
TRBD2,TRBV20-1,-,TRBJ2-1,CSAVTSGRGEQFF,TGCAGTGCGGTCACTAGCGGGAGGGGTGAGCAGTTCTTC
-,TRBV29-1,few,TRBJ2-7,CSVSTGVNSEQYF,TGCAGCGTTTCGACAGGCGTTAATTCCGAGCAGTACTTC
-,TRBV7-2,-,TRBJ2-5,CASSLVRGRLETQYF,TGTGCCAGCAGCTTAGTCCGCGGCCGGCTGGAGACCCAGTACTTC
TRBD1,TRBV14,-,TRBJ2-7,CASSHRRQGRYEQYF,TGTGCCAGCAGCCACAGGAGACAGGGCCGCTACGAGCAGTACTTC
TRBD1,TRBV27,-,TRBJ1-5,CASSLRPTGPNQPQHF,TGTGCCAGCAGTTTACGACCGACAGGGCCCAATCAGCCCCAGCATTTT
-,TRBV7-9,-,TRBJ2-7,CASNLKTGAYEQYF,TGTGCCAGCAATCTCAAGACGGGGGCCTACGAGCAGTACTTC
-,TRBV6-5,few,TRBJ2-5,CASSYSFISRDYQETQYF,TGTGCCAGCAGTTACTCATTTATTAGCAGGGACTACCAAGAGACCCAGTACTTC
-,TRBV20-1,once,TRBJ1-4,CSATDNEKLFF,TGCAGTGCTACGGATAATGAAAAACTGTTTTTT
TRBD2,TRBV10-3,few,TRBJ2-7,CAISEMTSGSYEQYF,TGTGCCATCAGTGAAATGACTAGCGGCTCCTACGAGCAGTACTTC
-,TRBV9,few,TRBJ2-1,CASSVSSAGEQFF,TGTGCCAGCAGCGTATCATCCGCGGGTGAGCAGTTCTTC
-,TRBV7-2,-,TRBJ1-5,CASSLLEGQGGQPQHF,TGTGCCAGCAGCTTACTTGAAGGGCAGGGAGGGCAGCCCCAGCATTTT
TRBD1,TRBV20-1,few,TRBJ1-1,CSAGAGQGANTEAFF,TGCAGTGCTGGCGCGGGACAGGGGGCTAACACTGAAGCTTTCTTT
-,TRBV7-9,-,TRBJ1-2,CASSQQDSYGYTF,TGTGCCAGCAGCCAACAGGACAGTTATGGCTACACCTTC
TRBD2,TRBV11-2,-,TRBJ2-1,CASSLKSGTSGRGGSYNEQFF,TGTGCCAGCAGCTTAAAATCCGGGACTAGCGGGAGAGGCGGCTCCTACAATGAGCAGTTCTTC
-,TRBV3-1,-,TRBJ2-7,CASSQETTGQIYEQYF,TGTGCCAGCAGCCAAGAGACGACTGGACAGATCTACGAGCAGTACTTC
-,TRBV7-2,-,TRBJ2-1,CASSLPISVQGGYNEQFF,TGTGCCAGCAGCTTACCTATCTCGGTACAGGGTGGGTACAATGAGCAGTTCTTC
-,TRBV20-1,-,TRBJ1-2,CSAREVGWRTTDGYTF,TGCAGTGCTAGAGAGGTTGGGTGGAGGACGACTGATGGCTACACCTTC
TRBD1,TRBV5-5,-,TRBJ2-7,CASSLDSWTGTGRGEQYF,TGTGCCAGCAGCTTGGATAGTTGGACAGGGACCGGTCGCGGCGAGCAGTACTTC
-,TRBV20-1,few,TRBJ1-2,CSAPSKIINYGYTF,TGCAGTGCTCCTTCAAAGATCATTAACTATGGCTACACCTTC
-,TRBV29-1,-,TRBJ2-7,CSVGLGVYEQYF,TGCAGCGTTGGGCTGGGGGTCTACGAGCAGTACTTC
-,TRBV4-1,few,TRBJ2-1,CASSPFVTGYNEQFF,TGCGCCAGCAGCCCGTTTGTGACGGGCTACAATGAGCAGTTCTTC
-,TRBV5-1,many,TRBJ2-3,CASSLDSGDTQYF,TGCGCCAGCAGCTTGGACTCTGGGGATACGCAGTATTTT
-,TRBV9,once,TRBJ1-2,CASSYLSGYGYTF,TGTGCCAGCAGCTACTTATCGGGCTATGGCTACACCTTC
-,TRBV6-5,-,TRBJ1-6,CASIARGGDTNSPLHF,TGTGCCAGCATCGCGAGGGGGGGCGATACAAATTCACCCCTCCACTTT
-,TRBV20-1,few,TRBJ2-5,CSASTGWAAETQYF,TGCAGTGCTTCCACGGGCTGGGCAGCAGAGACCCAGTACTTC
-,TRBV20-1,-,TRBJ2-7,CSARDYQRTSYEQYF,TGCAGTGCTAGAGATTACCAGCGAACTTCCTACGAGCAGTACTTC
TRBD1,TRBV5-1,-,TRBJ1-2,CASSVGQDLYGYTF,TGCGCCAGCAGCGTGGGACAGGATCTTTATGGCTACACCTTC
TRBD2,TRBV15,-,TRBJ2-3,CATSGGPESDTQYF,TGTGCCACCTCGGGGGGTCCGGAGTCAGATACGCAGTATTTT
-,TRBV5-1,few,TRBJ1-1,CASSLLEMNTEAFF,TGCGCCAGCAGCTTGTTGGAGATGAACACTGAAGCTTTCTTT
-,TRBV7-2,-,TRBJ2-7,CASSLAPVSEQYF,TGTGCCAGCAGCTTAGCGCCAGTGTCCGAGCAGTACTTC
-,TRBV5-1,few,TRBJ1-2,CASSSVGATYGYTF,TGCGCCAGCAGCTCCGTGGGGGCCACCTATGGCTACACCTTC
-,TRBV6-1,few,TRBJ1-5,CASSEPQPQHF,TGTGCCAGCAGTGAACCTCAGCCCCAGCATTTT
TRBD1,TRBV10-3,-,TRBJ1-1,CAISVQGGYTEAFF,TGTGCCATCAGTGTACAGGGGGGCTACACTGAAGCTTTCTTT
-,TRBV5-1,-,TRBJ1-1,CASSYRVGEAFF,TGCGCCAGCAGCTACAGGGTAGGGGAAGCTTTCTTT
-,TRBV7-9,few,TRBJ2-3,CASSYQSIPDTQYF,TGTGCCAGCAGCTACCAGAGTATCCCAGATACGCAGTATTTT
-,TRBV3-1,-,TRBJ1-1,CASSTPTVNTEAFF,TGTGCCAGCAGCACCCCGACAGTGAACACTGAAGCTTTCTTT
-,TRBV28,few,TRBJ2-5,CASSFLGFQETQYF,TGTGCCAGCAGTTTTTTAGGCTTCCAAGAGACCCAGTACTTC
TRBD1,TRBV27,few,TRBJ2-1,CASRPDRVTNEQFF,TGTGCCAGCAGACCAGACAGGGTGACCAATGAGCAGTTCTTC
-,TRBV20-1,few,TRBJ2-7,CSARQPPGRGSYEQYF,TGCAGTGCTAGACAGCCACCTGGGCGGGGATCCTACGAGCAGTACTTC